Following are 18 T cell receptor beta chains from one sample sequenced in a study of T-cell memory formation after mild COVID-19. TCRdb passed the 5' RACE reads through MiXCR, listing each CDR3 protein once. The table has 180,000 or so distinct CDR3 sequences, 11% seen once. Sequenced: PBMCs or a T cell subset sorted from them (not recorded which). These receptors were taken from a man younger than 35 who had mild COVID-19 (a few samples of this study predate the infection). Cell type and time point are not known.

The chain carries TRBV20-1 and TRBJ2-2; D not certain. The CDR3 runs to 13 residues. Germline-derived CDR1 and CDR2 are DFQATT and SNEGSKA (reference sequence). Trimming shortened V by 0 bases and J by 3 bases, and 5 bases separated the two germline ends. The CDR3 coding sequence is TGCAGTGCTAGAGACGCTTACACCGGGGAGCTGTTTTTT. Its protein product is CSARDAYTGELFF.

This clonotype has ten or more counts. The chain joins TRBV11-2 to TRBJ2-7, with D uncertain. Trimming removed 5 bases from V and 1 base from J, with 3 bases in between. CDR1 SGHAT and CDR2 FQNNGV come from the germline V gene. The CDR3 totals 11 residues. The CDR3 loop is CASSVSYEQYF. For the CDR3, the DNA is TGTGCCAGCAGCGTATCCTACGAGCAGTACTTC.

This clonotype was seen only a few times. V usage is TRBV7-9 and J usage is TRBJ1-1; no clear D gene. CDR3 size: 13 residues. In germline, CDR1 is SEHNR, CDR2 FQNEAQ (reference sequence). Trimming took 4 bases from V and 2 from J, leaving 8 bases between them. The CDR3 loop is CASSYDGNTEAFF. The CDR3 nucleotides are TGTGCCAGCAGCTACGACGGTAACACTGAAGCTTTCTTT.

The chain recombines TRBV6-2 or TRBV6-3 with TRBJ1-1, with 9 bases aligning to TRBD1. Germline CDR1 MNHEY, CDR2 SVGEGT. J lost 5 bases, V lost 2 bases, and 6 bases had no gene match. The CDR3 length is 15 residues. CDR3 coding DNA: TGTGCCAGCAGTTACGTCCGAGACAGGGGGACTGAAGCTTTCTTT. Translating gives CASSYVRDRGTEAFF.

The rearrangement joins TRBV7-9 to TRBJ2-5; D not certain. This CDR3 has 14 amino acids. V was clipped by 0 bases and J by 5 bases, with 10 bases between them. From germline, CDR1 is SEHNR and CDR2 FQNEAQ (reference sequence). The CDR3: CASSLASTRETQYF. The CDR3 bases are TGTGCCAGCAGCTTAGCCAGTACCCGTGAGACCCAGTACTTC.

J is TRBJ2-5 and V is TRBV6-5; D ambiguous. V was shortened by 5 bases and J by 3 bases, with 10 bases between the two germline ends. The CDR3 sequence is 13 residues long. Germline CDR1 is MNHEY and CDR2 is SVGAGI. CDR3 amino acids: CASSRREEETQYF. CDR3 in DNA: TGTGCCAGCAGTCGTAGGGAAGAAGAGACCCAGTACTTC.

This chain connects TRBV5-1 to TRBJ1-3; the D gene is possibly TRBD1 (6 bases). The CDR3 extends over 15 amino acids. Germline V gives CDR1 SGHRS, CDR2 YFSETQ. V lost 2 bases and J lost 0, with 9 bases in between. CDR3 bases: TGCGCCAGCAGCTTATTAGGGGGCTCTGGAAACACCATATATTTT. It codes for CASSLLGGSGNTIYF.

This clonotype was found a few times. This chain links TRBV5-1 with TRBJ1-3; D uncertain. V lost 10 bases, J lost 7 bases, and 3 bases lay in between. From germline, CDR1 is SGHRS and CDR2 YFSETQ. The CDR3 sequence is 8 residues long. This chain's CDR3 is CAVNTIYF. The CDR3 DNA sequence: TGCGCCGTGAACACCATATATTTT.

This clonotype was counted between two and nine times. The genes are TRBV11-2 and TRBJ2-2, with TRBD2 identical over 13 bases. The V segment lost 7 bases and the J segment 0 bases; nucleotides outside the gene matches: 14. The CDR3 totals 20 residues. CDR1 is SGHAT and CDR2 is FQNNGV in the germline V gene. The CDR3 DNA sequence: TGTGCCAGCACCCACGTATCAAGACTAGCGGGGGGCCCGAACACCGGGGAGCTGTTTTTT. It encodes CASTHVSRLAGGPNTGELFF.

The V and J genes are TRBV5-5 and TRBJ2-7; D perhaps matches TRBD1 (5 bases). The germline V and J ends were trimmed by 1 base and 3 bases, with 8 bases remaining between them. Per the germline V gene, CDR1 is SGHKS and CDR2 is YYEKEE (reference sequence). The CDR3 is 13 residues long. The CDR3 loop reads CASSLTRDYEQYV. CDR3 in DNA: TGTGCCAGCAGCTTGACCAGGGACTACGAGCAGTACGTC.

There are many counts of this clonotype. The V and J genes are TRBV12-3 or TRBV12-4 and TRBJ2-6; D is uncertain. CDR3 size: 15 residues. Trimming took off 6 bases at V and 0 bases at J, with 9 bases between the two ends. For the CDR3, the DNA is TGTGCCAGCAGCCTGTCTTCCTCTGGGGCCAACGTCCTGACTTTC. Translation: CASSLSSSGANVLTF.

The J gene is TRBJ1-6, the V gene TRBV4-1; maybe TRBD1 (6 bases). Germline V gene sequence: CDR1 MGHRA, CDR2 YSYEKL. Trimming left V 5 bases short and J 10 bases short, with 18 bases between. The CDR3 is made up of 15 amino acids. The CDR3 nucleotides are TGCGCCAGCAGCTTTTCAGCCAGGGGTGGGTCACCCCTCCACTTT. This codes for CASSFSARGGSPLHF.

This clonotype was observed a handful of times. This chain joins TRBV19 and TRBJ2-7; the D call may be TRBD1 or TRBD2 (5 bases each). CDR1 LNHDA and CDR2 SQIVND come from the germline V gene (reference sequence). V was shortened by 5 bases and J by 5 bases, with 16 bases between the two germline ends. The CDR3 has 14 amino acids. The CDR3 reads CASSRGDGGDEQYF. Written as DNA, the CDR3 is TGTGCCAGTAGTCGTGGGGACGGTGGCGACGAGCAGTACTTC.

The V gene is TRBV28, the J gene TRBJ2-3; D perhaps matches TRBD2 (5 bases). V was trimmed by 6 bases and J by 8 bases, leaving 15 bases between them. This CDR3 is built from 13 residues. Per germline, CDR1 MDHEN and CDR2 SYDVKM. The CDR3 reads CASSLRLAGTQYF. In DNA form, the CDR3 reads TGTGCCAGCAGCCTAAGACTCGCGGGTACGCAGTATTTT.

V gene TRBV29-1 combines with J gene TRBJ2-3; no clear D gene. CDR1 and CDR2 (germline): SQVTM, ANQGSEA. The CDR3 has 13 amino acids. Trimming took off 4 bases at V and 2 bases at J, with 10 bases between the two ends. The CDR3 DNA reads as TGCAGCGTTGGAGGAGTTCACACAGATACGCAGTATTTT. Protein: CSVGGVHTDTQYF.

Worth noting for this clonotype: A junction boundary mismatches the germline segment, possibly from a read error. The gene calls are TRBV4-1 and TRBJ1-2, with 7 bases lining up with TRBD1. The CDR3 runs 13 residues. Germline V gives CDR1 MGHRA, CDR2 YSYEKL. The CDR3 DNA sequence: TGCGCCAGCAGCCCGACAGGGTCCTATGGCTACAACTTC. As protein: CASSPTGSYGYNF.

This chain links TRBV4-3 with TRBJ2-3; 13 bases are shared with TRBD2. After removal of 0 bases from V and 4 bases from J, the junction contained 1 base not matched to a gene. In germline, CDR1 is LGHNA, CDR2 YSLEER. The CDR3 contains 16 residues. Here the CDR3 DNA reads TGCGCCAGCAGCCAAGAAACTAGCGGGGGGGCAGATACGCAGTATTTT. This codes for CASSQETSGGADTQYF.

This clonotype has more than one count but fewer than ten. The V and J genes are TRBV9 and TRBJ2-5; D tentatively fits TRBD1 or TRBD2 (5 bases each). The germline V gene has CDR1 SGDLS and CDR2 YYNGEE. This CDR3 is built from 14 residues. The ends were cut back, 3 bases at V and 7 bases at J, with 16 bases in the middle. CDR3 nucleotides: TGTGCCAGCAGCGCACACCCAGAGGGGAGGACCCAGTACTTC. Its translation is CASSAHPEGRTQYF.